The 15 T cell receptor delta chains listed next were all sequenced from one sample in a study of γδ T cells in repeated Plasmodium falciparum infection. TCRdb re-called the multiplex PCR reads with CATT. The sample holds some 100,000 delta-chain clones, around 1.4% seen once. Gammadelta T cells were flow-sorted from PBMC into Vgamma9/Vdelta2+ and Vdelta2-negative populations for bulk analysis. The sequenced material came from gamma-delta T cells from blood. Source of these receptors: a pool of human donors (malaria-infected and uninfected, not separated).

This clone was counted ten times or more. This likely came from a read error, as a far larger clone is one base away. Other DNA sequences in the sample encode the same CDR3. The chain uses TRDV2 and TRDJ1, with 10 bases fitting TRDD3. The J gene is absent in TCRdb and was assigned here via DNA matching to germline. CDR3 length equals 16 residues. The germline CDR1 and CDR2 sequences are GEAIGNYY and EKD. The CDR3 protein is CACEKMGDTLKDKLIF. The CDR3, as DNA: TGCGCCTGTGAGAAGATGGGGGATACCCTGAAGGATAAACTCATCTTT.

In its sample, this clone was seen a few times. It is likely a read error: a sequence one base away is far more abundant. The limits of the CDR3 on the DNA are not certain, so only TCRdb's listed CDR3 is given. The CDR3 reads CALGKGLLLGKDKLIF. The chain couples TRDV1 to TRDJ1; the table's D call TRDD3 went unverified against the DNA. The CDR3 sequence runs 16 residues, both termini included. Germline CDR1 is TSWWSYY and CDR2 is QGS.

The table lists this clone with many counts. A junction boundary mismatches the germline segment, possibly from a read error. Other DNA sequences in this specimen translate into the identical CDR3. The CDR3 is CACDTRWGTPSSWDTRQMFF. CDR3 sequence (DNA): TGTGCCTGTGACACCCGCTGGGGGACCCCAAGCTCCTGGGACACCCGACAGATGTTCTTC. The chain joins TRDV2 to TRDJ3, with 8 bases lining up with TRDD3. The CDR3 contains 20 residues. CDR1 is GEAIGNYY, CDR2 EKD, per germline.

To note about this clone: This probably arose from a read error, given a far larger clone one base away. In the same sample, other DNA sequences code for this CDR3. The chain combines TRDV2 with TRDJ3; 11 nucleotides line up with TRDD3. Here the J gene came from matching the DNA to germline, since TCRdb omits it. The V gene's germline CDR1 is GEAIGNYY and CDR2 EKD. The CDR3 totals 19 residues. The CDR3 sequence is CACDTIPGGYSWDTRQMFF. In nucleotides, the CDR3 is TGTGCCTGTGACACTATTCCTGGGGGATACTCCTGGGACACCCGGCAGATGTTTTTC.

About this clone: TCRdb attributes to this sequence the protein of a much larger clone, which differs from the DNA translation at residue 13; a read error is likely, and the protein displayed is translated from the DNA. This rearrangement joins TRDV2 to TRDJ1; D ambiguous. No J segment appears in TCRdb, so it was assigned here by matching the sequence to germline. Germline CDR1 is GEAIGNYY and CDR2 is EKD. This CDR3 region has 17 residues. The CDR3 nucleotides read TGTGCCTGTGACACCGTCGATAAAGGTACACACACCAATAAACTCATCTTT. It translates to CACDTVDKGTHTNKLIF.

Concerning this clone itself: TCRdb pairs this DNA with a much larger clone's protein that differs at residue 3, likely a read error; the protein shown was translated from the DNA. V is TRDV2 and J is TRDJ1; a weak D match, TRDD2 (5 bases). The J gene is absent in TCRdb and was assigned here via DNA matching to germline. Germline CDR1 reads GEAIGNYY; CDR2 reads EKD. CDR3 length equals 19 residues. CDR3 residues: CARDTVQSPSGHSTDKLIF. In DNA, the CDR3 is TGTGCCCGTGACACCGTACAGAGCCCTTCGGGTCACTCCACCGATAAACTCATCTTT.

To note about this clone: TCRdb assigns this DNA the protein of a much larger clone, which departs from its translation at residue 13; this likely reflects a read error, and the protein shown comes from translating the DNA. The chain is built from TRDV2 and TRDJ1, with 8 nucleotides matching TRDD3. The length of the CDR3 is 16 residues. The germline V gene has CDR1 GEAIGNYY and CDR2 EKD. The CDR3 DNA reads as TGTGCCTGTGACACCGTTGGGGGATTCAACTCCGATGAACTCATCTTT. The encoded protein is CACDTVGGFNSDELIF.

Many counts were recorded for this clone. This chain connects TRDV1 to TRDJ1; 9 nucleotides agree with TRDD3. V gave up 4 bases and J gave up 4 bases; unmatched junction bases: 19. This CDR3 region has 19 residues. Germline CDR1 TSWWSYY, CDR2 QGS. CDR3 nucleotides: TGTGCTCTTGGGGGGCCTGACTTAATGGGGGATAAGCGGGGCGATAAACTCATCTTT. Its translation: CALGGPDLMGDKRGDKLIF.

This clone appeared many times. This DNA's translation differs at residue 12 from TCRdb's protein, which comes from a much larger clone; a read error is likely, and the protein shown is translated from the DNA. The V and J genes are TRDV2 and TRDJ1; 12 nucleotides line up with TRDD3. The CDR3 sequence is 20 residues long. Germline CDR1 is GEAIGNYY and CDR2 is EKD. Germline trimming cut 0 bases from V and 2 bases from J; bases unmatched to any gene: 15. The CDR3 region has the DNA TGTGCCTGTGACACCCTTACTGGGGGATACCCCAACAGAATGACCGATAAACTCATCTTT. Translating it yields CACDTLTGGYPNRMTDKLIF.

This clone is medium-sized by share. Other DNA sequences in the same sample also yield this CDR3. The CDR3 protein is CALGDCTGGYEKLIF. The DNA for the CDR3 is TGTGCTCTTGGGGACTGCACTGGGGGATACGAGAAACTCATCTTT. The chain recombines TRDV1 with TRDJ1; 13 bases line up with TRDD3. The CDR3 extends over 15 amino acids. V shed 3 bases, J shed 8 bases, and the junction held 6 bases outside the gene matches. Germline loops: CDR1 TSWWSYY, CDR2 QGS.

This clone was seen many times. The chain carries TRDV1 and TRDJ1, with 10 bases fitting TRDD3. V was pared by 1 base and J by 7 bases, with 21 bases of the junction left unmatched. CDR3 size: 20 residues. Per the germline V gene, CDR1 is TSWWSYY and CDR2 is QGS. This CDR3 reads CALGEPSWAWGDTRSVKLIF. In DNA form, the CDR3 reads TGTGCTCTTGGGGAACCCTCTTGGGCGTGGGGGGATACGCGATCCGTTAAACTCATCTTT.

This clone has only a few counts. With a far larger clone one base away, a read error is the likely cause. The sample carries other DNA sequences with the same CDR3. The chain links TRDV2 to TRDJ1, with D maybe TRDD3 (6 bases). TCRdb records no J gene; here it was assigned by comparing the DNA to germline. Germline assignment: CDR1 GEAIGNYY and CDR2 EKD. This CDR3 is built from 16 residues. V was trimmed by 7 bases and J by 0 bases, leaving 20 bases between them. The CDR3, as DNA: TGTGCCTGGGAAGGCTGGGGATCCAACTACACCGATAAACTCATCTTT. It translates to CAWEGWGSNYTDKLIF.

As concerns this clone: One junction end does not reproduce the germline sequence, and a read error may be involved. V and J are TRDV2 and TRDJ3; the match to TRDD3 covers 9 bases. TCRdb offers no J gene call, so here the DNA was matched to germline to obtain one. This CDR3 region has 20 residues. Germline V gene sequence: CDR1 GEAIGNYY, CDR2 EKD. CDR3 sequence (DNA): TGTGCCTGCGACATCCTACCCCGTACTGGGGGATCCTGGGACACCCGACAGATGTTTTTC. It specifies CACDILPRTGGSWDTRQMFF.

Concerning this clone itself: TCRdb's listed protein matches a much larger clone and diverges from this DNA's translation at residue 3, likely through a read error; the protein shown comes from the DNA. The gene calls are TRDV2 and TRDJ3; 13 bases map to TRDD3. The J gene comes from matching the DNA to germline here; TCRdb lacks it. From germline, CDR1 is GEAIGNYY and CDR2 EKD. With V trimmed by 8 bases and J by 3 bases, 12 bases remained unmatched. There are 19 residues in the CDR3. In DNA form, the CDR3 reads TGTGCCTATGTCCCCGTACTGGGGGATACGGGCTGGGACACCCGACAGATGTTTTTC. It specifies CAYVPVLGDTGWDTRQMFF.

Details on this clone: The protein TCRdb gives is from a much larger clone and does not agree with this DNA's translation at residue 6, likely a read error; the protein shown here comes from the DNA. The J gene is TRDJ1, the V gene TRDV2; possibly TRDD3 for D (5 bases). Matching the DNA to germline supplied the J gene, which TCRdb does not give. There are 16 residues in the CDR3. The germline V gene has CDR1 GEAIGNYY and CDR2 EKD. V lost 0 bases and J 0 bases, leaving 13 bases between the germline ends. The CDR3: CACDTGGASYTDKLIF. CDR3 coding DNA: TGTGCCTGTGACACCGGGGGGGCCTCGTACACCGATAAACTCATCTTT.